The source of this T cell receptor (beta chain) is a study of T cell repertoires in cytomegalovirus infection. Study-wide context: Both CMV infection and a matching HLA type were indicated by public TCR beta signatures. Study-level findings and limits: CMV-specific TCR beta clonotypes restricted by HLA-C were the ones dominating the ex vivo response.

As to this clonotype: Its antigen remains unknown.

TCRdb called the reads again in MiXCR, with one record for every CDR3 protein. Here the sample spans around 140,000 distinct CDR3 sequences, roughly 32% being singletons. There are 18 residues in the CDR3. Germline lookup yields CDR1 MNHGY and CDR2 SAAAGT. Germline trimming cut 0 bases from V and 3 bases from J; bases unmatched to any gene: 11. The sample in question was CD8+ T cells from cultured PBMCs, obtained from culture after CMV antigen stimulation. This receptor was taken from a human donor in good health (CMV status not recorded). Some clones in this sample may be carry-over from other donors' samples. V is TRBV6-8 and J is TRBJ1-2; TRBD1 agrees at 9 bases. CDR3 bases: TGTGCCAGCAGTTACTCACGGGACAGGGCCCTATATTACTATGGCTACACCTTC. Amino acids: CASSYSRDRALYYYGYTF.